Below, one T cell receptor (beta chain) is given with its context. As yet, its antigen is unknown. This table comes from immunoSEQ multiplex PCR, and its TCRdb copy is limited to in-frame clones, with some not included. The sample consists of about 81,000 clones, roughly nine tenths of them appearing once. This entry comes from a study of Tregs in tolerant kidney transplant recipients. Study-wide results and caveats: The small number of patients limits these findings pending further validation. No direct test of biological reproducibility was done here.

Recipients received nonmyeloablative bone marrow transplants from related graft donors, with transient mixed chimerism. Thawed PBMCs were FACS-sorted into unstimulated CD4+CD25+CD127- regulatory T cells, CD4+CD25- non-regulatory cells, CD4 and CD8 cells. The sequence was collected from a human patient who received a combined kidney and bone marrow transplant. The graft donor may account for some of the T cells. The sample consisted of CD4+ T cells from blood (PBMCs), taken 24 months after the transplant.

The CDR3, as DNA: TGCGCCAGCAGCCAAGAAAGACTAGCGGGCCTTAGCACAGATACGCAGTATTTT. Translation gives CASSQERLAGLSTDTQYF. This chain joins TRBV4-3 and TRBJ2-3; TRBD2 matches 10 bases. This CDR3 has 18 residues. Germline CDR1 and CDR2: LGHNA and YSLEER. The V and J ends lost 0 bases and 0 bases, in that order; junction bases with no gene match: 6.